These T cell receptor beta chains were read from a single sample in a study of blood T cell repertoires in COVID-19. Only in-frame clones appear in the TCRdb table, and some are missing; sequencing was by immunoSEQ multiplex PCR. Of some 240,000 clones in the sample, about 79% were seen once. Sequenced material: peripheral blood. The origin of the receptors is a middle-aged woman who had recovered from COVID-19. Each CDR3 is given with its conserved first and last residue.

j_gene: TRBJ1-2
v_gene: TRBV19
len: 15
CDR3aa: CASSIDPAGIYGYTF

j_gene: TRBJ2-1
v_gene: TRBV28
len: 14
CDR3aa: CASSLVQDNNEQFF

j_gene: TRBJ1-2
v_gene: TRBV5-5
len: 12
CDR3aa: CASSRDTYGYTF

j_gene: TRBJ2-2
v_gene: TRBV13
len: 13
CDR3aa: CASSRRNTGELFF

j_gene: TRBJ2-5
v_gene: TRBV6-2/TRBV6-3
len: 14
CDR3aa: CASSGTGRRETQYF

j_gene: TRBJ2-7
v_gene: TRBV27
len: 13
CDR3aa: CASSLSPLVEQYF

j_gene: TRBJ1-1
v_gene: TRBV24-1
len: 13
CDR3aa: CATAGALDTEAFF

j_gene: TRBJ1-2
v_gene: TRBV21-1
len: 17
CDR3aa: CASSTSGTGAINYGYTF

j_gene: TRBJ2-1
v_gene: TRBV4-1
len: 17
CDR3aa: CASSQGSPTEFYNEQFF

j_gene: TRBJ1-1
v_gene: TRBV19
len: 15
CDR3aa: CASTQLTDMNTEAFF

j_gene: TRBJ2-5
v_gene: TRBV6-2/TRBV6-3
len: 16
CDR3aa: CASSLQLAGGLETQYF

j_gene: TRBJ2-5
v_gene: TRBV18
len: 14
CDR3aa: CASSPTGAGETQYF

j_gene: TRBJ1-1
v_gene: TRBV19
len: 16
CDR3aa: CASSLSRDRFGTEAFF

j_gene: TRBJ1-3
v_gene: TRBV5-1
len: 16
CDR3aa: CASSLIPGVRGNTIYF

j_gene: TRBJ1-1
v_gene: TRBV5-1
len: 15
CDR3aa: CASSAGTGWNTEAFF

j_gene: TRBJ2-7
v_gene: TRBV7-2
len: 14
CDR3aa: CASSFYSGSYEQYF

j_gene: TRBJ1-6
v_gene: TRBV3-1/TRBV3-2
len: 14
CDR3aa: CASSQEGGTTPLHF

j_gene: TRBJ1-1
v_gene: TRBV2
len: 13
CDR3aa: CASSVGTGDEAFF

j_gene: TRBJ1-2
v_gene: TRBV9
len: 14
CDR3aa: CASSPGQTTDSYTF

j_gene: TRBJ1-1
v_gene: TRBV7-2
len: 15
CDR3aa: CASSLDRAIFTEAFF

j_gene: TRBJ1-1
v_gene: TRBV5-4
len: 13
CDR3aa: CASSLENGQGGFF

j_gene: TRBJ2-5
v_gene: TRBV4-2
len: 13
CDR3aa: CASSQDTGETQYF

j_gene: TRBJ1-1
v_gene: TRBV19
len: 12
CDR3aa: CASDSANTEAFF

j_gene: TRBJ2-5
v_gene: TRBV19
len: 13
CDR3aa: CASATGARETQYF

j_gene: TRBJ2-1
v_gene: TRBV5-1
len: 14
CDR3aa: CASSYRDSYNEQFF

j_gene: TRBJ2-3
v_gene: TRBV3-1/TRBV3-2
len: 16
CDR3aa: CASSLKGGGRADTQYF

j_gene: TRBJ1-6
v_gene: TRBV28
len: 12
CDR3aa: CASSLLNSPLHF

j_gene: TRBJ1-1
v_gene: TRBV5-6
len: 17
CDR3aa: CASSSIWNRGRVVEAFF